This is a list of T cell receptor beta chains from one sample in a study of post-analysis software for immune sequencing data. TCRdb redid the calling of the PCR reads with MiXCR, one entry per CDR3 protein. The sample comprises more than 500,000 distinct CDR3 sequences, around a third of which are singletons, and approximately 5.4% rests with the top ten. The sample consisted of blood. The source of these receptors is a girl aged 2-17 years with multiple sclerosis. CDR3s include the opening cysteine and the closing phenylalanine or tryptophan.

V gene,J gene,CDR3 protein
TRBV20-1,TRBJ1-1,CSARDSGARGVNTEAFF
TRBV11-1,TRBJ1-2,CASSLRRDRGYTF
TRBV7-8,TRBJ1-1,CASSPRGRDAEAFF
TRBV20-1,TRBJ2-7,CSASGFGTYEQYF
TRBV4-1,TRBJ2-7,CASSQLSSGGATAYEQYF
TRBV2,TRBJ2-7,CASRGDVAYEQYF
TRBV29-1,TRBJ2-7,CSVVGLVYAQYF
TRBV20-1,TRBJ2-5,CSAPVLGDWETQYF
TRBV7-2,TRBJ2-7,CASSLDLQGSYEQYF
TRBV29-1,TRBJ2-3,CSVTPGQSTDTQYF
TRBV7-3,TRBJ1-3,CASGPAGSGNTIYF
TRBV10-2,TRBJ2-5,CASSEFLAGERETQYF
TRBV10-3,TRBJ1-1,CAISESDRVVAFF
TRBV7-9,TRBJ2-2,CASSLGLARTGELFF
TRBV7-9,TRBJ2-3,CASSSQRGPGPTDTQYF
TRBV7-2,TRBJ2-3,CATNPRNTDTQYF
TRBV6-6,TRBJ1-6,CASSSSNSPLHF
TRBV6-2/TRBV6-3,TRBJ2-3,CASGRSRDRTDTQYF
TRBV20-1,TRBJ2-5,CSAGGTTQETQYF
TRBV7-2,TRBJ2-1,CASSLMSRTLSSEQFF
TRBV20-1,TRBJ2-3,CSASGTSEFSTDTQYF
TRBV28,TRBJ2-7,CASSPLEVGYEQYF
TRBV10-3,TRBJ2-3,CAISESTGASGTDTQYF
TRBV12-3/TRBV12-4,TRBJ1-6,CASSGDRGNSPLHF
TRBV5-1,TRBJ2-3,CASSRTGARGTDTQYF
TRBV3-1,TRBJ2-1,CASSQGDRRAQFF
TRBV7-2,TRBJ2-1,CASSFGLHGGGHSYNEQFF
TRBV27,TRBJ2-1,CASSQKGQGVKNEQFF
TRBV20-1,TRBJ1-5,CSAVRGIIDQPQHF
TRBV6-1,TRBJ1-1,CATIMPSNTEAFF
TRBV29-1,TRBJ2-3,CSVETGDRYRRADTQYF
TRBV6-6,TRBJ2-3,CASTNGGRETDTQYF
TRBV5-1,TRBJ1-4,CASSVGRGDEKLFF
TRBV29-1,TRBJ1-1,CSSGGVGTEAFF
TRBV29-1,TRBJ1-5,CSVWSAGVGQPQHF
TRBV7-9,TRBJ2-5,CASSPLMETQYF
TRBV12-5,TRBJ2-2,CASGLGAQYTGELFF
TRBV5-5,TRBJ1-2,CASTPGGTAYGYTF
TRBV5-1,TRBJ1-1,CASSYRQGLNTEAFF
TRBV7-2,TRBJ2-1,CASSRGLAGGHEQFF
TRBV28,TRBJ2-3,CASRPTEYNTDTQYF
TRBV10-2,TRBJ2-7,CASTQGASEQYF
TRBV4-1,TRBJ2-3,CASSQEGLAADTQYF
TRBV20-1,TRBJ1-2,CSARRDGLYGYTF
TRBV5-1,TRBJ1-1,CASSPRLPNTEAFF
TRBV6-6,TRBJ1-1,CASTYSQGDTEAFF
TRBV6-6,TRBJ1-2,CASSSLGQGAGGYTF
TRBV11-1,TRBJ2-5,CASSLANSGGAETQYF
TRBV5-1,TRBJ1-1,CASSLEGGSPLNTEAFF
TRBV2,-,CASSFGLVIEQYF
TRBV6-6,TRBJ1-1,CASSYGTFNTEAFF
TRBV4-2,TRBJ2-5,CASSQELAGEQETQYF
TRBV6-1,TRBJ2-3,CASKRVPDTQYF
TRBV19,TRBJ2-3,CASSIPAGTADTQYF
TRBV5-6,TRBJ2-1,CASSPGTSGGATYNEQFF
TRBV5-6,-,CASSFRGLNYEQYF
TRBV5-4,TRBJ2-5,CASSSSQGWETQYF
TRBV20-1,TRBJ1-2,CSATRGRGYGYTF